A selection of T cell receptor beta chains follows, all from one sample in a study of technical replicates of blood from a handful of donors. Clones were sequenced by immunoSEQ multiplex PCR, and TCRdb holds only the in-frame ones, with some missing. The sample records about 70,000 clones, approximately 90% being singletons. Input material: T cells isolated from PBMCs. The receptors derive from a human donor in good health. The conserved cysteine and the conserved F or W are not part of the CDR3 here. A row's size may be missing; if present it is once, few, many or a size class.

J gene | clone size | V gene | CDR3 protein
TRBJ1-2 | NA | TRBV6-6 | ASSYLDSLRGDF
TRBJ1-1 | few | TRBV4-1 | ASSHLTDEAF
TRBJ2-5 | NA | TRBV25-1 | ASSRPGQGGETQY
TRBJ2-6 | NA | TRBV6-1 | ASSATGGYVLT
TRBJ2-3 | NA | TRBV30 | AWSQGLAFRTDTQY
TRBJ2-7 | NA | TRBV11-3 | ASSLDPSRYEQY
TRBJ2-7 | NA | TRBV5-1 | ASSPTSESYEQY
TRBJ2-7 | NA | TRBV28 | ASSMIGERYEQY
TRBJ1-1 | few | TRBV20-1 | SATVPAF
TRBJ2-2 | NA | TRBV29-1 | SVEMGGGRTGELF
TRBJ1-2 | NA | TRBV9 | ASSSSGGAFYGYT
TRBJ2-1 | once | TRBV5-8 | ASSFGSIAQF
TRBJ2-1 | NA | TRBV11-3 | ASSLFVQVTGGEQF
TRBJ2-1 | NA | TRBV4-3 | ASSQDYGTRVGNEQF
TRBJ1-1 | NA | TRBV7-6 | ASSSDQGAWSEAF
TRBJ2-5 | NA | TRBV9 | ASSGTSGGETQY
TRBJ2-1 | NA | TRBV4-3 | ASSLLPQGANYNEQF
TRBJ2-5 | NA | TRBV28 | ASSLRSSFGETQY
TRBJ1-5 | NA | TRBV28 | ASSPGYEDQPQH
TRBJ2-7 | NA | TRBV25-1 | ASSRGAYEQY
TRBJ2-7 | NA | TRBV9 | ASSPMTGATYEQY
TRBJ2-3 | NA | TRBV19 | ASSPTTGRGFTQY
TRBJ2-1 | NA | TRBV9 | ASSDDRGHEQF
TRBJ1-4 | NA | TRBV4-2 | ASSLLDRDEKLF
TRBJ2-7 | NA | TRBV6-1 | ASSETSLPYEQY
TRBJ2-5 | NA | TRBV27 | ASSLFSLAGGPETQY
TRBJ1-1 | once | TRBV15 | ATGQDLNTEAF
TRBJ2-5 | NA | TRBV7-8 | ASSETGFQETQY
TRBJ1-1 | once | TRBV19 | ASSTTAPGNTEAF
TRBJ1-1 | NA | TRBV11-3 | ASSLAMNTEAF
TRBJ1-1 | NA | TRBV29-1 | SVLTANTEAF
TRBJ1-1 | NA | TRBV28 | ASSSGRGNEAF
TRBJ1-2 | NA | TRBV7-9 | ASSLESNYGYT
TRBJ2-7 | NA | TRBV4-2 | ASSRNDRGGPGLAGGGSYEQY
TRBJ1-2 | NA | TRBV6-6 | ASIPDQGGDGYT
TRBJ2-7 | NA | TRBV7-3 | ASSSGLADPYEQY
TRBJ2-1 | NA | TRBV7-9 | TAGLGRNEQF
TRBJ1-4 | NA | TRBV9 | ASSAGYHNEKLF
TRBJ1-4 | NA | TRBV30 | AWRGLSEKLF
TRBJ2-2 | once | TRBV28 | ASSASGPGGTGELF
TRBJ2-1 | once | TRBV9 | ASSVGAGYNEQF